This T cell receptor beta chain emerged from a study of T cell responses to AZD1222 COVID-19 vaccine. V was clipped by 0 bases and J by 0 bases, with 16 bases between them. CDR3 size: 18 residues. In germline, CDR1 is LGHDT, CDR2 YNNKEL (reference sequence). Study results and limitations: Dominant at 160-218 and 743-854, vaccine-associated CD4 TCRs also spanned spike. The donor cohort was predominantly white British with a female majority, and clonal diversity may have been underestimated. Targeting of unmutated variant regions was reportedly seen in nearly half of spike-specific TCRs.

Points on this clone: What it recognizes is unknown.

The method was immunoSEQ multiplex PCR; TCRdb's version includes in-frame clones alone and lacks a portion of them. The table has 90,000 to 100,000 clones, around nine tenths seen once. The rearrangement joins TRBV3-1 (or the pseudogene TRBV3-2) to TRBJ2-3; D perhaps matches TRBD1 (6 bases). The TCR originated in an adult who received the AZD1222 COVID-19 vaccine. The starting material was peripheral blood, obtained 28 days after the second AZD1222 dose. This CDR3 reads CASSQEALDSPSTDTQYF. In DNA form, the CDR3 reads TGTGCCAGCAGCCAAGAAGCCCTGGACAGTCCTAGCACAGATACGCAGTATTTT.